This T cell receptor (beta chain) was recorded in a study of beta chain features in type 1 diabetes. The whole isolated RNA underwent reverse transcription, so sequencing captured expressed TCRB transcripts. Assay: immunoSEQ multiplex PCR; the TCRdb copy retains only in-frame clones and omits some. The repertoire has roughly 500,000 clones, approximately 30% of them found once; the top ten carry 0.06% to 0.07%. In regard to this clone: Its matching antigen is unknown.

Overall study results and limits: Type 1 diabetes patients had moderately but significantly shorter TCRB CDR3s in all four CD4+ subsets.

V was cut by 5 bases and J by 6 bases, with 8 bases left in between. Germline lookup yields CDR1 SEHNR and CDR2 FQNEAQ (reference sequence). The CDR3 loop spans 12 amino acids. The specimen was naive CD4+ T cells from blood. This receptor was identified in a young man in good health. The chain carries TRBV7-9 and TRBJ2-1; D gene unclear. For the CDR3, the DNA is TGTGCCAGCAGCACGCCCCTCAATGAGCAGTTCTTC. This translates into CASSTPLNEQFF.